This T cell receptor beta chain originates from a study of T cell repertoires in cytomegalovirus infection. For the study at large: Recently identified HLA-C-restricted CMV epitopes and well-studied HLA-B-restricted CMV epitopes were used by the study. Indications of both CMV infection and matching HLA type were provided by public TCR beta signatures. Regarding the study as a whole: In two of eight donors, the top clonotype was HLA-C-restricted CMV-specific. Cumulative public TCR beta family frequency identified CMV carriers with the relevant HLA.

TCRdb reprocessed the reads with MiXCR, giving one entry per CDR3 protein. The data show about 770,000 distinct CDR3 sequences, 25% to 30% seen once. On this clonotype itself: Its antigen is undetermined.

The TCR sequence derives from a human donor in good health (CMV status not recorded). Some clones in this sample may be carry-over from other donors' samples. The sample was cultured CD8+ T cells from PBMCs, taken from culture after CMV antigen stimulation.

In nucleotides, the CDR3 is TGTGCCAGCAGTTACTCTAGGGGCTTCCCAGATACGCAGTATTTT. Its protein is CASSYSRGFPDTQYF. The chain is built from TRBV6-8 and TRBJ2-3; maybe TRBD1 (5 bases). The V end lost 0 bases, the J end lost 4 bases, and 11 bases lay between the germline ends. Germline CDR1 reads MNHGY; CDR2 reads SAAAGT. CDR3 length: 15 amino acids.